This paragraph reports one T cell receptor beta chain. Its antigen is unidentified. The sample belongs to a study of CD8 T cells in ankylosing spondylitis. General observations from the study: Disease-linked clones proved CD8+ and comparatively uncommon in peripheral blood. From matched ankylosing spondylitis synovial fluid, disease-linked clones were reportedly recovered at significantly enriched levels. Seemingly distinctive of ankylosing spondylitis blood was a TCR beta motif formed by eight highly homologous variants.

The germline CDR1 and CDR2 sequences are MNHNY and SVGAGI (reference sequence). CDR3 size: 15 residues. With 5 bases removed from V and 2 bases from J, the gap between germline ends came to 16 bases. TCRdb redid the calling of the 5' RACE reads with MiXCR, one entry per CDR3 protein. The data contain 200,000 or so distinct CDR3 sequences, around a sixth of them singletons. Specimen: blood, either unsorted or a sorted T cell fraction (not recorded which). The chain uses TRBV6-6 and TRBJ2-7; a weak D match, TRBD2 (6 bases). The sequence was obtained from a male donor aged 5-30 years with ankylosing spondylitis or in good health (not recorded which). CDR3 protein: CASSLGTRAPYEQYV. The CDR3 DNA follows: TGTGCCAGCAGTCTGGGGACTCGGGCCCCCTACGAGCAGTACGTC.